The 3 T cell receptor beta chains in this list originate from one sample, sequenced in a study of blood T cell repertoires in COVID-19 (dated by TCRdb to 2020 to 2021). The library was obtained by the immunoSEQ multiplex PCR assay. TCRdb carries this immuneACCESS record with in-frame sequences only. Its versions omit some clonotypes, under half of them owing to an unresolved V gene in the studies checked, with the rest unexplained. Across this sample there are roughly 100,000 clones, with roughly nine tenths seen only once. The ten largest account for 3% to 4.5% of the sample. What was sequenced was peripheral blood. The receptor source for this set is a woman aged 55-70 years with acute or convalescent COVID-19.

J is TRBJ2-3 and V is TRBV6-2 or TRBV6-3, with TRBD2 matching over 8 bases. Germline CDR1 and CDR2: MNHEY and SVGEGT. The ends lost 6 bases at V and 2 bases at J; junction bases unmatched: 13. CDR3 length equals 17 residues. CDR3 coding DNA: TGTGCCAGCAGACCTCCTCGGGGTAGCGGGAACACAGATACGCAGTATTTT. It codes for CASRPPRGSGNTDTQYF.

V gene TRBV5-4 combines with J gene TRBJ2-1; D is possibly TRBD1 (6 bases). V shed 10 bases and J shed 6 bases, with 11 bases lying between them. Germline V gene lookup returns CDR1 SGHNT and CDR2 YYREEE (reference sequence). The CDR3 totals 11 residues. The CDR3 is CAVEGVNEQFF. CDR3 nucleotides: TGTGCCGTCGAGGGGGTCAATGAGCAGTTCTTC.

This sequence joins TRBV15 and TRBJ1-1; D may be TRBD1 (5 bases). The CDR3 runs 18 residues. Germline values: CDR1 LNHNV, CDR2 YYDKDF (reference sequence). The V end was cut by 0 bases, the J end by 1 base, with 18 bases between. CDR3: CATSRDRVRGTRNTEAFF. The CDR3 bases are TGTGCCACCAGCAGAGATCGGGTTAGGGGAACTCGGAACACTGAAGCTTTCTTT.